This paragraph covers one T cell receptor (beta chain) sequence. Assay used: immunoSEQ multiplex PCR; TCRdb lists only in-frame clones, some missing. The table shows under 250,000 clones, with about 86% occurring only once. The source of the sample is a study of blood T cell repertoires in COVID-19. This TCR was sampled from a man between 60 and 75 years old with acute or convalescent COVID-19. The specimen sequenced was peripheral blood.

The CDR3 DNA sequence: TGTGCCAGCAGCAAAAGTCGGGGGATTAATACCGGGGAGCTGTTTTTT. This codes for CASSKSRGINTGELFF. V is TRBV21-1 and J is TRBJ2-2; the table's D call TRBD2 went unverified against the DNA. TRBV21-1 is noted as a pseudogene. The CDR3 spans 16 residues.